Below, 3 T cell receptor beta chains from the same sample are listed, as sequenced in a study of T cell changes during pregnancy in multiple sclerosis. Here immunoSEQ multiplex PCR was the method, and the copy in TCRdb shows in-frame clones only, minus some. Found here are under 50,000 clones, about 87% of them singletons; the top ten hold 0.56%. Material: CD4+ T cells from peripheral blood mononuclear cells, obtained before pregnancy. These receptor sequences come from a female donor with multiple sclerosis, enrolled in a pregnancy study.

The chain employs TRBV6-4 and TRBJ1-2; 10 bases agree with TRBD1. Per the germline V gene, CDR1 is MRHNA and CDR2 is SNTAGT. With 6 bases clipped from V and 13 bases from J, the junction kept 11 bases outside the gene matches. CDR3 length: 13 amino acids. CDR3 sequence (DNA): TGTGCCAGCAGACTCCGGGACAGGGGACCGCTCACCTTC. Protein product: CASRLRDRGPLTF.

The chain is built from TRBV4-1 and TRBJ2-7; tentatively, D is TRBD2 (6 bases). Germline V gene data show CDR1 as MGHRA and CDR2 as YSYEKL. CDR3 size: 15 residues. V was pared by 2 bases and J by 0 bases, with 11 bases between. The CDR3 spells CASSQNAGSSYEQYF. CDR3 bases: TGCGCCAGCAGCCAAAACGCCGGGAGCTCCTACGAGCAGTACTTC.

This chain links TRBV6-6 with TRBJ2-1, with TRBD2 matching over 9 bases. The junction had 4 bases not matched to a gene; V was cut back by 2 bases and J by 2 bases. Germline-derived CDR1 and CDR2 are MNHNY and SVGAGI (reference sequence). The CDR3 is 16 amino acids. Here the CDR3 DNA reads TGTGCCAGCAGTTACACGGGACTAGCACCCTACAATGAGCAGTTCTTC. It specifies CASSYTGLAPYNEQFF.